The rows below give T cell receptor beta chains drawn from one sample of a study of cytomegalovirus exposure and HLA in healthy donors. Data came from immunoSEQ multiplex PCR; TCRdb stores just in-frame clones and leaves some out. This sample yields some 60,000 clones, of which 75% to 85% are seen a single time; about 4% belongs to the top ten. Sequencing was performed on PBMCs. The receptors derive from a woman in her 40s in good health and CMV-seronegative. Each CDR3 is given with its conserved first and last residue. The D gene is left open where the match is weak. The size of a clone is reported for some rows only, either as once, few or many, or as a class for expanded clones.

clone_size d_call j_call cdr3_length v_call cdr3_aa cdr3_nt
NA TRBD1 TRBJ1-1 13 TRBV28 CASRRQGSTEAFF TGTGCCAGCAGACGACAGGGGAGCACTGAAGCTTTCTTT
NA NA TRBJ1-1 16 TRBV4-1 CASSQLGGLRNTEAFF TGCGCCAGCAGCCAGTTAGGGGGATTGAGAAACACTGAAGCTTTCTTT
few NA TRBJ1-1 15 TRBV6-6 CASSYSWEKNTEAFF TGTGCCAGCAGTTACTCTTGGGAGAAGAACACTGAAGCTTTCTTT
NA NA TRBJ2-3 13 TRBV27 CASRSISPDTQYF TGTGCCAGCAGGTCTATTAGCCCAGATACGCAGTATTTT
NA NA TRBJ1-3 15 TRBV6-5 CASSYSGRGGNTIYF TGTGCCAGCAGTTACTCCGGGAGAGGTGGAAACACCATATATTTT
NA TRBD2 TRBJ2-1 14 TRBV6-6 CASSRLADNNEQFF TGTGCCAGCAGCAGACTAGCGGACAACAATGAGCAGTTCTTC
NA NA TRBJ1-1 13 TRBV9 CASSVQMNTEAFF TGTGCCAGCAGCGTACAGATGAACACTGAAGCTTTCTTT
NA TRBD2 TRBJ2-7 16 TRBV6-6 CASILGTSGSSHEQYF TGTGCCAGCATCCTCGGGACTAGCGGGAGTTCGCACGAGCAGTACTTC
NA NA TRBJ1-2 14 TRBV12-5 CASGYTGTRYGYTF TGTGCTAGTGGGTATACAGGGACGCGCTATGGCTACACCTTC
NA TRBD1 TRBJ1-1 17 TRBV4-1 CASRPTQGQGMNAEAFF TGCGCCAGCAGGCCTACCCAGGGACAGGGAATGAACGCTGAAGCTTTCTTT
few TRBD1 TRBJ2-7 17 TRBV2 CASSDTIGQDFSYEQYF TGTGCCAGCAGTGATACAATCGGACAGGATTTCTCCTACGAGCAGTACTTC
NA NA TRBJ1-5 13 TRBV10-3 CAIKGDGNQPQHF TGTGCCATCAAGGGGGATGGTAATCAGCCCCAGCATTTT
NA TRBD2 TRBJ2-3 17 TRBV4-3 CASSQDAAGGLTDTQYF TGCGCCAGCAGCCAAGATGCGGCGGGGGGGCTCACAGATACGCAGTATTTT
once TRBD1 TRBJ1-5 15 TRBV6-5 CASSYQGGLNQPQHF TGTGCCAGCAGTTATCAGGGGGGTTTGAATCAGCCCCAGCATTTT
NA NA TRBJ2-7 15 TRBV5-6 CASSSGPGVTYEQYF TGTGCCAGCAGCTCGGGCCCGGGAGTTACATACGAGCAGTACTTC
NA TRBD1 TRBJ2-7 17 TRBV28 CASSFIGGGTGKSEQYF TGTGCCAGCAGTTTTATAGGAGGGGGGACAGGGAAGTCCGAGCAGTACTTC
NA NA TRBJ2-7 14 TRBV6-1 CASSQPSRSDEQYF TGTGCCAGCAGTCAGCCTAGTCGGAGCGACGAGCAGTACTTC
NA TRBD2 TRBJ2-3 16 TRBV27 CASAPLAGRHWGTQYF TGTGCCAGCGCCCCTCTAGCGGGACGCCACTGGGGCACGCAGTATTTT
NA TRBD2 TRBJ2-7 15 TRBV11-2 CASSPRTSGRNEQYF TGTGCCAGCAGCCCGAGGACTAGCGGGAGGAACGAGCAGTACTTC
few NA TRBJ1-5 12 TRBV15 CATSKPNQPQHF TGTGCCACCTCGAAGCCAAATCAGCCCCAGCATTTT
NA NA TRBJ1-1 14 TRBV28 CASRPPTGHTEAFF TGTGCCAGCAGGCCGCCTACAGGGCACACTGAAGCTTTCTTT
NA NA TRBJ2-5 15 TRBV5-8 CASSPRDSGKETQYF TGTGCCAGCAGCCCGCGAGATAGCGGAAAAGAGACCCAGTACTTC
few TRBD1 TRBJ1-3 17 TRBV11-2 CASSYRPGTGAGNTIYF TGTGCCAGCAGTTACCGGCCGGGGACAGGGGCTGGAAACACCATATATTTT
once TRBD2 TRBJ2-1 17 TRBV11-2 CASSSWTSGSFYNEQFF TGTGCCAGCAGCTCGTGGACTAGCGGGAGCTTTTACAATGAGCAGTTCTTC
NA TRBD2 TRBJ2-7 13 TRBV29-1 CSVQTSADYEQYF TGCAGCGTACAGACTAGCGCTGACTACGAGCAGTACTTC
NA TRBD1 TRBJ2-7 14 TRBV28 CASSLTTGGHEQYF TGTGCCAGCAGTTTAACAACAGGGGGACACGAGCAGTACTTC